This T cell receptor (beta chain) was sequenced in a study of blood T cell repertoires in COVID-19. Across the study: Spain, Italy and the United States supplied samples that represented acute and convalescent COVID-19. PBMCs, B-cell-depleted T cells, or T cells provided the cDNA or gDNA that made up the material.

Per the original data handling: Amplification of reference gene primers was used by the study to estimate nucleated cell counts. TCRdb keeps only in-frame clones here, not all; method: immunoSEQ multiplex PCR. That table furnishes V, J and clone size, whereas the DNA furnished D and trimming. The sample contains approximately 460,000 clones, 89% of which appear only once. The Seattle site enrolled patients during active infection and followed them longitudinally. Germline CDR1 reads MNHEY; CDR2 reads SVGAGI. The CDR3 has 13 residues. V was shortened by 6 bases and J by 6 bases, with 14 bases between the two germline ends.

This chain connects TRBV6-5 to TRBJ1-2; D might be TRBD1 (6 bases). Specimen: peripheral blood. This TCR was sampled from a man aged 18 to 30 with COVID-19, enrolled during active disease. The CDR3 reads CASSLGAGDGYTF. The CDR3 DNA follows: TGTGCCAGCAGCCTTGGAGCAGGGGATGGCTACACCTTC.